Here is one T cell receptor (beta chain) with its context. Its target is not known. This sample is drawn from a study of a mutant IDH1 vaccine in newly diagnosed glioma. Study-level information: Treated individuals were approximately 62% male and roughly 40% female, averaging roughly 39 years of age. Patients' prior therapy spanned radiotherapy, temozolomide, or both; most underwent both. Broader study findings: Top-clonotype changes in peripheral T cells seemed unrelated to pseudoprogression.

Looked up from germline, CDR1 is LGHNA and CDR2 is YNFKEQ. The length of the CDR3 is 14 residues. V gave up 3 bases and J gave up 1 base, with 6 bases separating them. The time point: week 35, safety follow-up. Each dose of the vaccine consisted of 300 ug of mutant IDH1 20-mer peptide, with topical imiquimod. Sequenced by immunoSEQ multiplex PCR; TCRdb stores in-frame clones only, minus some. The table includes 40,000 to 45,000 clones, 65% to 90% detected once. The sample was PBMCs, taken from a glioma patient whose treatment included an IDH1 peptide vaccine. V and J are TRBV4-2 and TRBJ2-2, with D perhaps TRBD2 (6 bases). The origin of this receptor is a woman in her thirties or forties with glioma. Some clones in this sample may be carry-over from other donors' samples. The CDR3 loop reads CASSQGLNTGELFF. CDR3 nucleotides: TGTGCCAGCAGCCAGGGACTGAACACCGGGGAGCTGTTTTTT.